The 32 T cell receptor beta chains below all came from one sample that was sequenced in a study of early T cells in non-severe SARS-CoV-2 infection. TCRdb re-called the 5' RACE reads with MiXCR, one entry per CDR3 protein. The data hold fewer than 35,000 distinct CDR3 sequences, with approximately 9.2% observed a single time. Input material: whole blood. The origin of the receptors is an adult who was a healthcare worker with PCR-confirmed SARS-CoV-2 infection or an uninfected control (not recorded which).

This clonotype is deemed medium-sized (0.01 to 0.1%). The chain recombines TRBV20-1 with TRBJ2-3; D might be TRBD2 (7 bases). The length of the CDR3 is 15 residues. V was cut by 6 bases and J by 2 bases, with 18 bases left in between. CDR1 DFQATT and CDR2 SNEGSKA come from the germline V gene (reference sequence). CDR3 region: CSAERGAGATDTQYF. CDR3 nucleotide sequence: TGCAGTGCAGAACGGGGGGCCGGGGCCACAGATACGCAGTATTTT.

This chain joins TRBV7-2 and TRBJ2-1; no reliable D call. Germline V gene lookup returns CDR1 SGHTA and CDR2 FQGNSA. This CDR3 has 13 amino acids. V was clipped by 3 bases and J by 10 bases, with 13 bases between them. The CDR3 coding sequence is TGTGCCAGCAGCTTCAAGGGCGGAAAGGAGCAGTTCTTC. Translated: CASSFKGGKEQFF.

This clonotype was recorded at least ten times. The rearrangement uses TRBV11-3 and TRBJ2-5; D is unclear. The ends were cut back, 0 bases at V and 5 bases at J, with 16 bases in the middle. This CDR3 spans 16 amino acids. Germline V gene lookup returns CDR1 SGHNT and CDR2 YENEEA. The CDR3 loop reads CASSLEGGEIRETQYF. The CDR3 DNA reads TGTGCCAGCAGCTTAGAGGGTGGGGAAATAAGGGAGACCCAGTACTTC. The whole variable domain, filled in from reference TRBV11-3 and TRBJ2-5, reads EAGVVQSPRYKIIEKKQPVAFWCNPISGHNTLYWYLQNLGQGPELLIRYENEEAVDDSQLPKDRFSAERLKGVDSTLKIQPAELGDSAVYLCASSLEGGEIRETQYFGPGTRLLVL.

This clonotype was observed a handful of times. The CDR3, as DNA: TGTGCCAGTCACAGGGCAAGAGGCAATCAGCCCCAGCATTTT. As protein: CASHRARGNQPQHF. The chain couples TRBV6-1 to TRBJ1-5; TRBD1 is a possible D gene (6 bases). Germline V gives CDR1 MNHNS, CDR2 SASEGT. Trimming shortened V by 9 bases and J by 2 bases, and 14 bases separated the two germline ends. The CDR3 has 14 residues.

The CDR3 bases are TGTGCCAGCAGCCCCCCCTGGGGTAAGGAAAGGGATGGCTACACCTTC. Its translation: CASSPPWGKERDGYTF. The chain has TRBV9 and TRBJ1-2, with D uncertain. V lost 4 bases and J 6 bases, leaving 22 bases between the germline ends. The germline V gene has CDR1 SGDLS and CDR2 YYNGEE. This CDR3 is 16 amino acids long.

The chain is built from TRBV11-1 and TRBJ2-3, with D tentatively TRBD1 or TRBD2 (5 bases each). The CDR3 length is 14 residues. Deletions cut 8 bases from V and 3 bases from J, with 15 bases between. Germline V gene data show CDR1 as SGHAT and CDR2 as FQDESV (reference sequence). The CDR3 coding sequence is TGTGCCAGCGAGAGTGGGGGATTTACAGATACGCAGTATTTT. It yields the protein CASESGGFTDTQYF.

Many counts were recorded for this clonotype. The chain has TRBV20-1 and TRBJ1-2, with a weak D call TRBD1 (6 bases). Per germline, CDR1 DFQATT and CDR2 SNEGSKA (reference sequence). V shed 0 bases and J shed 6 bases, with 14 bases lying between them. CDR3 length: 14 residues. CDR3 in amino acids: CSARDQAGDHGYTF. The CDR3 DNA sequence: TGCAGTGCTAGAGATCAGGCAGGGGACCATGGCTACACCTTC.

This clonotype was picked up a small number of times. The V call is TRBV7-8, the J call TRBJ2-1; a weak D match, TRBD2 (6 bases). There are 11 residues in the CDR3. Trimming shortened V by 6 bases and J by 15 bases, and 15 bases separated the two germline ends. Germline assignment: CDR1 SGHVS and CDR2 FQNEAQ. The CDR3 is CASSRWGDVFF. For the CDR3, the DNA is TGTGCCAGCAGTCGCTGGGGGGATGTGTTCTTC.

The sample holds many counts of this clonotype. CDR3 sequence reads: CASSFLDTQYF. The CDR3 DNA follows: TGTGCCAGCAGTTTTCTAGATACGCAGTATTTT. This chain connects TRBV6-2 or TRBV6-3 to TRBJ2-3, with D unclear. V was trimmed by 4 bases and J by 5 bases, leaving 4 bases between them. Germline V gene data show CDR1 as MNHEY and CDR2 as SVGEGT. The CDR3 has 11 amino acids.

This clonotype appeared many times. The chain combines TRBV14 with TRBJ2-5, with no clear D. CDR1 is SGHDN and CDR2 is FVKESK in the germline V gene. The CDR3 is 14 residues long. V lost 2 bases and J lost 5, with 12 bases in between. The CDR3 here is CASSQFLLAETQYF. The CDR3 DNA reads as TGTGCCAGCAGCCAATTCCTCCTTGCGGAGACCCAGTACTTC. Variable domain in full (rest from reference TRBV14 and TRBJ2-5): EAGVTQFPSHSVIEKGQTVTLRCDPISGHDNLYWYRRVMGKEIKFLLHFVKESKQDESGMPNNRFLAERTGGTYSTLKVQPAELEDSGVYFCASSQFLLAETQYFGPGTRLLVL.

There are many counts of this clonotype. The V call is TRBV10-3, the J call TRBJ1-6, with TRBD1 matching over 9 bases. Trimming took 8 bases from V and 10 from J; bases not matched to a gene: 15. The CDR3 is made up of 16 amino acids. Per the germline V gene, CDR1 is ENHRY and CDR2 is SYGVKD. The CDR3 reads CAIGQNPGQGKSPLHF. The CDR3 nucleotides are TGTGCCATCGGACAAAACCCGGGACAGGGTAAATCACCCCTCCACTTT.

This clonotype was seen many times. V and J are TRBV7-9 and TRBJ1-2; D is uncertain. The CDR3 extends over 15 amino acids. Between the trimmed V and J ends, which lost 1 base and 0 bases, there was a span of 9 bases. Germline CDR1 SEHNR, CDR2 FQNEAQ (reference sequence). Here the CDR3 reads CASSLVGSPNYGYTF. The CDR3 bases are TGTGCCAGCAGCTTAGTCGGGTCACCTAACTATGGCTACACCTTC.

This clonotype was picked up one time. CDR3 DNA: TGCAGTGCAACAGGGACAGACTCCTACGAGCAGTACTTC. It is translated as CSATGTDSYEQYF. J is TRBJ2-7 and V is TRBV20-1; 7 nucleotides align to TRBD1. Per the germline V gene, CDR1 is DFQATT and CDR2 is SNEGSKA (reference sequence). This CDR3 comprises 13 residues. J lost 0 bases, V lost 6 bases, and 5 bases had no gene match.

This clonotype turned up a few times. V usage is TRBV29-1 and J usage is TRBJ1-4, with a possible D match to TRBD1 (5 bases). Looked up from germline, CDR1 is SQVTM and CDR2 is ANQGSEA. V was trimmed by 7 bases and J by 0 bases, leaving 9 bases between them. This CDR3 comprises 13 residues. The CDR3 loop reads CSAGGATNEKLFF. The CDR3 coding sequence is TGCAGCGCCGGGGGGGCAACTAATGAAAAACTGTTTTTT. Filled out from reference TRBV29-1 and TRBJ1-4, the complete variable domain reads SAVISQKPSRDICQRGTSLTIQCQVDSQVTMMFWYRQQPGQSLTLIATANQGSEATYESGFVIDKFPISRPNLTFSTLTVSNMSPEDSSIYLCSAGGATNEKLFFGSGTQLSVL.

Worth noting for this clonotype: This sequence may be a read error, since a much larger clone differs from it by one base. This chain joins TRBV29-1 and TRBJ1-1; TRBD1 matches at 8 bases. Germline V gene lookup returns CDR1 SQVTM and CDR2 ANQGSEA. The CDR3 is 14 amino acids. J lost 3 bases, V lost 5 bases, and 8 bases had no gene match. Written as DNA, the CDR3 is TGCAGCGTTCGCACAGGGGGGCTGGACACTGAAGCTTTCTTT. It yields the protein CSVRTGGLDTEAFF.

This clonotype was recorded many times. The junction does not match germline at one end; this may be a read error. The CDR3 loop reads CASSGDSYEQHF. The CDR3, as DNA: TGTGCCAGCAGCGGTGACAGCTACGAGCAGCACTTC. This chain joins TRBV7-2 and TRBJ2-7; maybe TRBD1 (5 bases). The CDR3 runs to 12 residues. Germline V gene lookup returns CDR1 SGHTA and CDR2 FQGNSA.

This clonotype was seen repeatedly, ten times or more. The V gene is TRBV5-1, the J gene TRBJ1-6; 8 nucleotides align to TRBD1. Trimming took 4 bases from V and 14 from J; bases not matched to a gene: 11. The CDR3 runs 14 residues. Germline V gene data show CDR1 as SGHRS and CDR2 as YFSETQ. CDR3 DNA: TGCGCCAGCAGCCAAGACAGGGGCGGTGTGGCCCTCCACTTT. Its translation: CASSQDRGGVALHF.

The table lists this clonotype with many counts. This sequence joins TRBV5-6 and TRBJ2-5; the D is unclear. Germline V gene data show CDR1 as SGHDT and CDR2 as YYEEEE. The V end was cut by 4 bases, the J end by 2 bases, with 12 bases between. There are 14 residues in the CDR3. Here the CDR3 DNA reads TGTGCCAGCAGCCCCGGCCCCGGGCAAGAGACCCAGTACTTC. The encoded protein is CASSPGPGQETQYF.

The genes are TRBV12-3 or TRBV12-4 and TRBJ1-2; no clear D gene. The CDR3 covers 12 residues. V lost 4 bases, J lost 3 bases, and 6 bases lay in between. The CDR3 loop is CASSSMDYGYTF. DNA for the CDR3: TGTGCCAGCAGTTCCATGGACTATGGCTACACCTTC.

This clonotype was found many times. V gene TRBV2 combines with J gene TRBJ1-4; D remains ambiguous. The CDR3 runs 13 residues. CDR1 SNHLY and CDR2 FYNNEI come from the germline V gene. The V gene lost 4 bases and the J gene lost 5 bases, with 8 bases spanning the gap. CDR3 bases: TGTGCCAGCAGTGCGGAGTCCAATGAAAAACTGTTTTTT. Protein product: CASSAESNEKLFF.

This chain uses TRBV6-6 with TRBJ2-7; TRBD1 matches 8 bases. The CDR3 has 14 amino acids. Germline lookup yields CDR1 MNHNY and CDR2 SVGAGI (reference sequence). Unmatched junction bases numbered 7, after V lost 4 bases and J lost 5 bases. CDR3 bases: TGTGCCAGCAGTTCCGACTGGACAGGGAACGAGCAGTACTTC. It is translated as CASSSDWTGNEQYF.

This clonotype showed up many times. This CDR3 reads CAWSLITDTQYF. The CDR3, as DNA: TGTGCCTGGAGTTTAATCACAGATACGCAGTATTTT. The rearrangement joins TRBV30 to TRBJ2-3; D gene uncertain. Germline V CDR1 and CDR2: GTSNPN, SVGIG (reference sequence). CDR3 size: 12 residues. Trimming removed 2 bases from V and 2 bases from J, with 5 bases in between.

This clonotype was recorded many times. DNA for the CDR3: TGTGCCAGCAGACTAGCGGGGGCCAGTGAGCAGTTCTTC. Translating gives CASRLAGASEQFF. The gene calls are TRBV6-2 or TRBV6-3 and TRBJ2-1; 11 nucleotides line up with TRBD2. Germline V gene sequence: CDR1 MNHEY, CDR2 SVGEGT. The CDR3 covers 13 residues. V shed 6 bases, J shed 9 bases, and the junction held 4 bases outside the gene matches.

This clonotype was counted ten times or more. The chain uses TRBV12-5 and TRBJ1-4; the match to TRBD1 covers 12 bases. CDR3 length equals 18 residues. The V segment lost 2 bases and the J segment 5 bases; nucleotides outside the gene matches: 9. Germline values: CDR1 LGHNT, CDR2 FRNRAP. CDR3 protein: CASGLYPGQGALNEKLFF. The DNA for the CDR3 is TGTGCTAGTGGTTTGTACCCGGGACAGGGGGCCCTAAATGAAAAACTGTTTTTT.

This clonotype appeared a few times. The chain's CDR3 is CASSFREGSEAFF. The CDR3, as DNA: TGTGCCAGCAGCTTCAGGGAGGGCAGTGAAGCTTTCTTT. The V and J genes are TRBV7-9 and TRBJ1-1; the D gene is possibly TRBD1 (5 bases). Per germline, CDR1 SEHNR and CDR2 FQNEAQ (reference sequence). V lost 3 bases and J lost 7, with 12 bases in between. There are 13 residues in the CDR3.

Written as DNA, the CDR3 is TGTGCCAGCAGCTCAGGGGGTGAAAAACTGTTTTTT. Translation gives CASSSGGEKLFF. The chain carries TRBV7-2 and TRBJ1-4, with 7 bases lining up with TRBD1. Germline trimming cut 4 bases from V and 7 bases from J; bases unmatched to any gene: 0. This CDR3 is built from 12 residues. Germline CDR1 reads SGHTA; CDR2 reads FQGNSA.

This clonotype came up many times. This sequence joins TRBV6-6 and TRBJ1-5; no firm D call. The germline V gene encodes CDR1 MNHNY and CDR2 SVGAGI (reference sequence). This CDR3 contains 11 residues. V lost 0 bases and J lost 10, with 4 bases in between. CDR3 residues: CASSYSGPQHF. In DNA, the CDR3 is TGTGCCAGCAGTTACTCTGGACCCCAGCATTTT.

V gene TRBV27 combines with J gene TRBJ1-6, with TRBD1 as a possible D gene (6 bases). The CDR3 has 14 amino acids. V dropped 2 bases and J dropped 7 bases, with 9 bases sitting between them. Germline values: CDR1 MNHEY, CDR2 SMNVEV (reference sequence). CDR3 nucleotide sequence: TGTGCCAGCAGTTTAACAGGGAGAAATTCACCCCTCCACTTT. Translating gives CASSLTGRNSPLHF.

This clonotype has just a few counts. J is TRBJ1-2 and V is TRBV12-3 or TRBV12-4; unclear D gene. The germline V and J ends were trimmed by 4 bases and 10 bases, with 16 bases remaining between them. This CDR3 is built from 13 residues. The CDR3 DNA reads TGTGCCAGCAGTTCTCTGACCGGAGGCGCCTACACCTTC. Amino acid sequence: CASSSLTGGAYTF.

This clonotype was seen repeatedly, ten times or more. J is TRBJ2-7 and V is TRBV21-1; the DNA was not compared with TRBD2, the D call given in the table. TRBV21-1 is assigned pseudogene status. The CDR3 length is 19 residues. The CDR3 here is CASSNAPRVAARGGYEQYF. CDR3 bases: TGTGCCAGCAGCAATGCTCCTCGGGTTGCGGCCAGGGGAGGGTACGAGCAGTACTTC.

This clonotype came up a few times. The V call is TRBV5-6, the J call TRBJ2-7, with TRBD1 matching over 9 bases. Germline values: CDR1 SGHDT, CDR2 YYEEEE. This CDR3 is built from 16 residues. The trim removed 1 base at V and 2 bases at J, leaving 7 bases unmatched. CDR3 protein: CASSLLGQGTTYEQYF. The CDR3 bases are TGTGCCAGCAGCTTGTTAGGACAGGGGACCACCTACGAGCAGTACTTC.

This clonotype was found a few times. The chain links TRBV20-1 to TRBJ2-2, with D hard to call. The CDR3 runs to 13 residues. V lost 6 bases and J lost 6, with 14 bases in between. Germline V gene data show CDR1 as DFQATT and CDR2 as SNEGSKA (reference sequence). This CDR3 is CSAKSEGSGELFF. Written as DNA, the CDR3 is TGCAGTGCCAAGAGTGAAGGATCCGGGGAGCTGTTTTTT.